This T cell receptor (beta chain) was identified during a study of T cells in Graves' hyperthyroidism and ophthalmopathy. The TCR beta CDR3 regions underwent amplification using RNA transcripts as the source. The HTBI primer set drove a first-round RT-PCR of the TCR CDR3. TCRdb reanalysed the multiplex PCR reads using MiXCR and keeps one entry per CDR3 protein. Among 250,000 to 300,000 distinct CDR3 sequences listed, about an eighth were seen once. For the diagnoses, clinical symptoms, serum thyroxine and TRAb, thyroid ultrasound and orbital computed tomography were used. PBMCs came from over 8.5 ml fresh peripheral blood. Concerning this clonotype: Its antigen is not known.

The CDR3 length is 15 residues. The germline V gene encodes CDR1 MDHEN and CDR2 SYDVKM. V shed 2 bases and J 3 bases; nucleotides not matched to a gene: 2. Broader study findings: Prediction of ophthalmopathy progression came a median around 6.5 months pre-onset.

The sequence derives from a woman aged 25-40 years with Graves' hyperthyroidism that later progressed to Graves' ophthalmopathy. The V and J genes are TRBV28 and TRBJ1-5; the match to TRBD1 covers 9 bases. The specimen sequenced was blood. The CDR3 DNA is TGTGCCAGCAGTTTAAGACAGGGGGTCAATCAGCCCCAGCATTTT. This encodes CASSLRQGVNQPQHF. The variable domain in full, completed from reference TRBV28 and TRBJ1-5, reads DVKVTQSSRYLVKRTGEKVFLECVQDMDHENMFWYRQDPGLGLRLIYFSYDVKMKEKGDIPEGYSVSREKKERFSLILESASTNQTSMYLCASSLRQGVNQPQHFGDGTRLSIL.